This is a list of T cell receptor beta chains from one sample in a study of blood T cells in healthy people across ages. TCRdb called the 5' RACE reads again in MiXCR, with one record for every CDR3 protein. The sample has about 1.1 million distinct CDR3 sequences; around two fifths are singletons. The sample taken for sequencing was blood. Receptors were obtained from a man aged 18 to 29 in good health. CDR3s include the opening cysteine and the closing phenylalanine or tryptophan. The D gene is left open where the match is weak. Some rows mark clone size as missing; the rest say once, few, many or name a class of expanded clone.

v_gene: TRBV7-8
j_gene: TRBJ1-1
d_gene: .
abundance: .
CDR3aa: CASSSGGWGTEAFF
CDR3nt: TGTGCCAGCAGCTCTGGAGGGTGGGGCACTGAAGCTTTCTTT

v_gene: TRBV6-2/TRBV6-3
j_gene: TRBJ1-6
d_gene: .
abundance: .
CDR3aa: CATNYRTASSYNSPLHF
CDR3nt: TGTGCCACCAATTACCGGACAGCAAGCTCCTATAATTCACCCCTCCACTTT

v_gene: TRBV29-1
j_gene: TRBJ1-5
d_gene: .
abundance: many
CDR3aa: CSVEVNANQPQHF
CDR3nt: TGCAGCGTTGAAGTAAACGCGAATCAGCCCCAGCATTTT

v_gene: TRBV3-1
j_gene: TRBJ2-1
d_gene: TRBD2
abundance: .
CDR3aa: CASSYLVTSGHEQFF
CDR3nt: TGTGCCAGCAGCTACCTTGTGACTAGCGGCCATGAGCAGTTCTTC

v_gene: TRBV20-1
j_gene: TRBJ1-2
d_gene: .
abundance: .
CDR3aa: CSANPRAIGYTF
CDR3nt: TGCAGTGCTAATCCTAGGGCTATTGGCTACACCTTC

v_gene: TRBV5-6
j_gene: TRBJ2-3
d_gene: .
abundance: few
CDR3aa: CASSTDSETSDTQYF
CDR3nt: TGTGCCAGCAGCACGGACAGTGAAACGTCGGATACGCAGTATTTT

v_gene: TRBV6-6
j_gene: TRBJ2-6
d_gene: .
abundance: .
CDR3aa: CASSSQDSGANVLTF
CDR3nt: TGTGCCAGCAGCTCACAGGACTCTGGGGCCAACGTCCTGACTTTC

v_gene: TRBV2
j_gene: TRBJ1-1
d_gene: TRBD1
abundance: .
CDR3aa: CASSERDRGVNTEAFF
CDR3nt: TGTGCCAGCAGTGAACGGGACAGGGGGGTGAACACTGAAGCTTTCTTT

v_gene: TRBV20-1
j_gene: TRBJ2-3
d_gene: TRBD1
abundance: .
CDR3aa: CSAAGTGTDTQYF
CDR3nt: TGCAGTGCTGCCGGGACAGGGACTGATACGCAGTATTTT

v_gene: TRBV2
j_gene: TRBJ2-6
d_gene: .
abundance: .
CDR3aa: CASSEGPISGANVLTF
CDR3nt: TGTGCCAGCAGTGAGGGTCCAATCTCTGGGGCCAACGTCCTGACTTTC

v_gene: TRBV12-3/TRBV12-4
j_gene: TRBJ2-4
d_gene: .
abundance: .
CDR3aa: CASNSPTGNIQYF
CDR3nt: TGTGCCAGCAATTCGCCAACGGGGAACATTCAGTACTTC

v_gene: TRBV5-4
j_gene: TRBJ2-1
d_gene: .
abundance: .
CDR3aa: CASSSGAIFHEQFF
CDR3nt: TGTGCCAGCAGCTCCGGAGCTATTTTCCATGAGCAGTTCTTC

v_gene: TRBV5-4
j_gene: TRBJ1-2
d_gene: TRBD1
abundance: few
CDR3aa: CASSSFGTANYGYTF
CDR3nt: TGTGCCAGCAGCTCCTTCGGGACAGCGAACTATGGCTACACCTTC

v_gene: TRBV7-2
j_gene: TRBJ1-4
d_gene: TRBD1
abundance: .
CDR3aa: CASGLQGTFGEKLFF
CDR3nt: TGTGCCAGCGGCCTACAGGGGACCTTCGGGGAAAAACTGTTTTTT

v_gene: TRBV7-2
j_gene: TRBJ1-4
d_gene: TRBD1
abundance: few
CDR3aa: CASSFTGAGYEKLFF
CDR3nt: TGTGCCAGCAGCTTCACAGGGGCAGGATATGAAAAACTGTTTTTT

v_gene: TRBV4-2
j_gene: TRBJ1-1
d_gene: .
abundance: .
CDR3aa: CASSNRERLTEAFF
CDR3nt: TGTGCCAGCAGCAACCGGGAAAGACTCACTGAAGCTTTCTTT

v_gene: TRBV28
j_gene: TRBJ1-1
d_gene: TRBD1
abundance: .
CDR3aa: CASGSNRGSLDTEAFF
CDR3nt: TGTGCCAGCGGATCAAACAGGGGGAGTCTAGACACTGAAGCTTTCTTT

v_gene: TRBV4-1
j_gene: TRBJ1-3
d_gene: .
abundance: .
CDR3aa: CASSQDRGSGNTIYF
CDR3nt: TGTGCCAGCAGCCAAGATCGGGGGAGCGGAAACACCATATATTTT

v_gene: TRBV6-6
j_gene: TRBJ2-5
d_gene: .
abundance: few
CDR3aa: CASSFGPEETQYF
CDR3nt: TGTGCCAGCAGTTTCGGGCCAGAAGAGACCCAGTACTTC

v_gene: TRBV6-1
j_gene: TRBJ2-7
d_gene: TRBD1
abundance: .
CDR3aa: CASPRQGSSYEQYF
CDR3nt: TGTGCCAGCCCCCGACAGGGAAGCTCCTACGAGCAGTACTTC

v_gene: TRBV7-2
j_gene: TRBJ2-2
d_gene: .
abundance: .
CDR3aa: CASSLYNGELFF
CDR3nt: TGTGCCAGCAGCTTGTACAACGGGGAGCTGTTTTTT

v_gene: TRBV20-1
j_gene: TRBJ1-4
d_gene: .
abundance: few
CDR3aa: CSAPIGVNEKLFF
CDR3nt: TGCAGTGCCCCAATCGGGGTCAATGAAAAACTGTTTTTT

v_gene: TRBV12-3/TRBV12-4
j_gene: TRBJ2-3
d_gene: TRBD2
abundance: once
CDR3aa: CASRAVGGGTDTQYF
CDR3nt: TGTGCCAGCAGAGCCGTGGGCGGGGGAACAGATACGCAGTATTTT

v_gene: TRBV6-6
j_gene: TRBJ2-1
d_gene: TRBD1
abundance: .
CDR3aa: CASSYSGQGFGEQFF
CDR3nt: TGTGCCAGCAGTTACTCCGGACAGGGTTTCGGGGAGCAGTTCTTC

v_gene: TRBV12-3/TRBV12-4
j_gene: TRBJ1-2
d_gene: .
abundance: .
CDR3aa: CASSFPGPDYGYTF
CDR3nt: TGTGCCAGCAGTTTCCCGGGCCCTGACTATGGCTACACCTTC

v_gene: TRBV12-3/TRBV12-4
j_gene: TRBJ2-7
d_gene: TRBD1
abundance: few
CDR3aa: CASSHGTESYEQYF
CDR3nt: TGTGCCAGCAGCCACGGGACAGAATCCTACGAGCAGTACTTC

v_gene: TRBV20-1
j_gene: TRBJ1-2
d_gene: .
abundance: .
CDR3aa: CSAGTDLYGYTF
CDR3nt: TGCAGTGCTGGGACGGATCTCTATGGCTACACCTTC

v_gene: TRBV2
j_gene: TRBJ1-4
d_gene: .
abundance: many
CDR3aa: CASKGSATNEKLFF
CDR3nt: TGTGCCAGCAAAGGGAGTGCAACTAATGAAAAACTGTTTTTT

v_gene: TRBV7-9
j_gene: TRBJ2-1
d_gene: .
abundance: few
CDR3aa: CASSHQTGREQFF
CDR3nt: TGTGCCAGCAGTCATCAGACAGGTCGTGAGCAGTTCTTC

v_gene: TRBV20-1
j_gene: TRBJ2-7
d_gene: .
abundance: few
CDR3aa: CSATRGNYEQYF
CDR3nt: TGCAGTGCTACCAGGGGAAACTACGAGCAGTACTTC

v_gene: TRBV2
j_gene: TRBJ2-3
d_gene: TRBD2
abundance: few
CDR3aa: CASSERAGTSTAQYF
CDR3nt: TGTGCCAGCAGTGAAAGGGCGGGGACTAGTACGGCGCAGTATTTT

v_gene: TRBV4-1
j_gene: TRBJ2-2
d_gene: .
abundance: few
CDR3aa: CASSQEERGMGTGELFF
CDR3nt: TGCGCCAGCAGCCAAGAAGAACGAGGGATGGGCACCGGGGAGCTGTTTTTT

v_gene: TRBV12-3/TRBV12-4
j_gene: TRBJ2-3
d_gene: .
abundance: .
CDR3aa: CASSPGMRTQYF
CDR3nt: TGTGCCAGCAGCCCGGGGATGAGGACGCAGTATTTT

v_gene: TRBV20-1
j_gene: TRBJ1-5
d_gene: .
abundance: .
CDR3aa: CSASDSLGEPQHF
CDR3nt: TGCAGTGCTAGCGACAGTTTAGGAGAGCCCCAGCATTTT

v_gene: TRBV12-5
j_gene: TRBJ2-7
d_gene: .
abundance: few
CDR3aa: CASGPLDYEQYF
CDR3nt: TGTGCTAGTGGTCCACTAGACTACGAGCAGTACTTC

v_gene: TRBV7-9
j_gene: TRBJ1-1
d_gene: .
abundance: few
CDR3aa: CASSSPVSGTNTEAFF
CDR3nt: TGTGCCAGCAGCTCGCCCGTTTCTGGGACTAACACTGAAGCTTTCTTT

v_gene: TRBV4-2
j_gene: TRBJ1-5
d_gene: .
abundance: few
CDR3aa: CASSQEVSGENQPQHF
CDR3nt: TGTGCCAGCAGCCAAGAAGTGTCGGGGGAGAATCAGCCCCAGCATTTT

v_gene: TRBV29-1
j_gene: TRBJ2-5
d_gene: .
abundance: .
CDR3aa: CSVPEWHSGRSETQYF
CDR3nt: TGCAGCGTCCCGGAGTGGCACTCCGGACGTTCGGAGACCCAGTACTTC

v_gene: TRBV27
j_gene: TRBJ1-2
d_gene: .
abundance: few
CDR3aa: CASSLSSVPRVGYTF
CDR3nt: TGTGCCAGCAGTTTATCATCCGTTCCCCGTGTCGGCTACACCTTC

v_gene: TRBV20-1
j_gene: TRBJ2-3
d_gene: .
abundance: .
CDR3aa: CSASSGVADTQYF
CDR3nt: TGCAGTGCTAGTTCCGGGGTGGCAGATACGCAGTATTTT

v_gene: TRBV6-2/TRBV6-3
j_gene: TRBJ1-5
d_gene: TRBD1
abundance: .
CDR3aa: CASSYPSRGNQPQHF
CDR3nt: TGTGCCAGCAGTTACCCTTCCAGGGGGAATCAGCCCCAGCATTTT

v_gene: TRBV20-1
j_gene: TRBJ2-7
d_gene: TRBD1
abundance: few
CDR3aa: CSARSGTDTYEQYF
CDR3nt: TGCAGTGCTAGGTCCGGGACAGACACCTACGAGCAGTACTTC

v_gene: TRBV4-3
j_gene: TRBJ1-4
d_gene: TRBD1
abundance: few
CDR3aa: CASSRSWTGEANEKLFF
CDR3nt: TGCGCCAGCAGCCGCTCGTGGACAGGGGAGGCTAATGAAAAACTGTTTTTT

v_gene: TRBV21-1
j_gene: TRBJ1-5
d_gene: .
abundance: .
CDR3aa: CAGSKAKTEQPQHF
CDR3nt: TGTGCCGGCAGCAAAGCGAAGACCGAACAGCCCCAGCATTTT

v_gene: TRBV27
j_gene: TRBJ1-2
d_gene: TRBD1
abundance: few
CDR3aa: CASSLAGTGHYGYTF
CDR3nt: TGTGCCAGCAGTTTGGCCGGGACAGGGCACTATGGCTACACCTTC

v_gene: TRBV27
j_gene: TRBJ2-1
d_gene: .
abundance: .
CDR3aa: CASSPRPLDYSDEQFF
CDR3nt: TGTGCCAGCAGTCCCAGGCCATTAGACTATTCAGATGAGCAGTTCTTC

v_gene: TRBV9
j_gene: TRBJ2-7
d_gene: .
abundance: few
CDR3aa: CASHPRDGILYEQYF
CDR3nt: TGTGCCAGCCATCCCCGGGACGGGATCCTCTACGAGCAGTACTTC

v_gene: TRBV9
j_gene: TRBJ1-2
d_gene: TRBD1
abundance: once
CDR3aa: CASSPRDRTDYGYTF
CDR3nt: TGTGCCAGCAGCCCAAGGGACAGAACAGACTATGGCTACACCTTC

v_gene: TRBV2
j_gene: TRBJ2-7
d_gene: .
abundance: .
CDR3aa: CASSERGSYEQYF
CDR3nt: TGTGCCAGCAGTGAACGGGGCAGTTACGAGCAGTACTTC

v_gene: TRBV6-6
j_gene: TRBJ2-1
d_gene: .
abundance: .
CDR3aa: CASSYETGGIYNEQFF
CDR3nt: TGTGCCAGCAGTTACGAGACGGGCGGGATCTACAATGAGCAGTTCTTC

v_gene: TRBV6-2/TRBV6-3
j_gene: TRBJ1-4
d_gene: .
abundance: .
CDR3aa: CASSYPAGEKLFF
CDR3nt: TGTGCCAGCAGTTACCCGGCGGGGGAAAAACTGTTTTTT

v_gene: TRBV13
j_gene: TRBJ2-1
d_gene: TRBD2
abundance: .
CDR3aa: CASSLIAGGSNEQFF
CDR3nt: TGTGCCAGCAGCTTGATAGCGGGGGGGAGCAATGAGCAGTTCTTC